This TCR beta chain emerged from a study of T cell clonotyping in hematopoietic cell transplantation. The study's findings and limits: After transplant, recipient diversity fell while pathologically expanded clonotypes grew through day 180. Few recipient clonotypes overlapped donors; over 95% were de novo at given depth. Broader posttransplant TCR repertoire diversity was predicted by graft donor and pretransplant recipient Inverse Simpson Index values.

Blood collection times were about day -28 and days 30, 100, 180 posttransplant. A remark on this clone: Its antigen is still unknown.

Profiling relied on immunoSEQ multiplex PCR, and the TCRdb table lists in-frame clones only, not all of them. Among more than 25,000 clones listed, 80% to 95% were seen once. The CDR3 covers 14 residues. Germline trimming cut 5 bases from V and 1 base from J; bases unmatched to any gene: 4. Germline V CDR1 and CDR2: SGHAT, FQDESV (reference sequence). The sample was PBMCs, taken 100 days after allogeneic stem cell transplant. This chain connects TRBV11-1 to TRBJ1-1, with 7 bases matching TRBD1. This clonotype was obtained from a female patient aged 50-65 years who had an allogeneic stem cell transplant from a related donor, so the T cells may come from the graft donor. Some clones in this sample may be carry-over from other donors' samples. The CDR3 DNA follows: TGTGCCAGCAGCCCGGGACAGTCGAACACTGAAGCTTTCTTT. Translating it yields CASSPGQSNTEAFF.